The source of this TCR beta chain is a study of T cells in Graves' hyperthyroidism and ophthalmopathy (dated by TCRdb to the late 2010s). Some background on the complete study: Peripheral blood samples were taken at the time of initial diagnosis, prior to any treatment. After sampling, hyperthyroidism patients received methimazole starting at 30 mg daily, and ophthalmopathy patients received high-dose intravenous methylprednisolone. The 75 to 100 discovery patients were divided at random into training and test sets in a 7:3 ratio. Prospective prediction of ophthalmopathy was tested in an independent validation cohort of fewer than 20 hyperthyroidism patients and 15 to 17 patients who later progressed to ophthalmopathy. TCR Vbeta CDR3 sequencing of 130 to 150 peripheral blood samples (more than 40 ophthalmopathy, 75 to 80 hyperthyroidism and roughly 17 progressor patients) is reported in the paper. A discovery cohort of around 100 patients, roughly 40 with Graves' ophthalmopathy and 55 to 65 with stable Graves' hyperthyroidism, was used to find distinguishing TCR V-J signatures. In six Graves' hyperthyroidism patients, the study also compared T-cell repertoires from thyroid tissue with T-cell repertoires from blood. Study-wide findings and limitations: A model built on a 13 V-J signature distinguished ophthalmopathy from stable hyperthyroidism, reaching around 87% sensitivity and about 81% specificity in cross-validation and 80%/75% in testing. In validation, the model predicted progression to ophthalmopathy with over 65% sensitivity and about 72% specificity, a median of about 6.7 months before onset. Most expanded thyroid clonotypes (frequency above 0.001) were also detected in blood, suggesting blood repertoires may reflect thyroid immune responses. No statistical method was used to set the sample size in advance, and investigators knew the group allocation.

V is shortened by 0 bases, J by 8 bases, and the region joining them spans 8 bases. Per the germline V gene (reference sequence), GTSNPN is the CDR1 and SVGIG is the CDR2. From its cysteine to its phenylalanine, the CDR3 spans 12 amino acids. Of all the DNA, just the CDR3 is kept, 36 bases in frame from base 1. Ophthalmopathy patients had moderately to severely active disease, with a Clinical Activity Score of 3 or more, a NOSPECS grade of 4 or more, and a disease duration of less than 3 months. Any patient with an uncontrolled infection, another autoimmune disease, pregnancy or lactation was excluded. Diagnoses relied on clinical symptoms, serum thyroxine and TRAb, thyroid ultrasound and orbital computed tomography. PBMCs were separated from approximately 10 ml of fresh peripheral blood using Ficoll-Paque density gradient centrifugation. Total RNA was extracted with Trizol reagent, and quality was checked on an Agilent 2100 Bioanalyzer.

This clonotype occurred many times. There is no known antigen for this receptor. Base qualities are not at hand, and no much larger clone is one base apart. The TCR beta CDR3 regions were amplified from the RNA transcripts. The TCR CDR3 was subjected to a first round of RT-PCR using the HTBI primer set and the Qiagen OneStep RT-PCR kit. Libraries were constructed in a second round of multiplex PCR, after which size selection and purification were carried out. The libraries were sequenced on an Illumina HiSeq2000 using paired-end 100 bp reads. In the source study's methods: SOAPnuke was used to process the raw data, removing reads that contained adapters or uncalled bases, had a mean Phred below 15, or lacked an exact match to the constant primer or identifier. COPE v1.2.5 was used to merge high-quality paired reads, and clonotypes were defined as unique nucleotide sequences. MiTCR v1.1 was used to align the clonotypes against IMGT TRBV, TRBD and TRBJ reference segments. The analysis was restricted to V-J combinations with a frequency above 0.0001, which together covered 99% to 99.2% of the repertoires. The TCS score was defined as the ratio of F50 (clonal expansion) to E x V (chaos), calculated using BLOSUM62-based TCRdist between CDR3 peptides within each V-J. Welch's t-statistics and random forest reduced roughly 530 V-J features to fewer than 15, which were used in a naive Bayes classifier (R e1071). Starting from the raw public reads, TCRdb applied fastp trimming at Q25, assembled clones with MiXCR and retained in-frame beta chains. Each record represents a unique CDR3 protein, reported with the most common genes and DNA among its rows. The V and J calls were not made by the authors but by TCRdb's processing. The sample table lists around 620,000 distinct CDR3 sequences, 14% of them with a count of one. The top ten hold roughly 6.9% of the sample.

Recombination linked TRBV30 to TRBJ1-3, with an unclear D gene assignment. The clonotype comes from a woman between 18 and 29 years old with Graves' ophthalmopathy. Sample: blood. The CDR3 is CAWSVWEDTIYF. At the DNA level, the sequence is TGTGCCTGGAGTGTCTGGGAAGACACCATATATTTT.